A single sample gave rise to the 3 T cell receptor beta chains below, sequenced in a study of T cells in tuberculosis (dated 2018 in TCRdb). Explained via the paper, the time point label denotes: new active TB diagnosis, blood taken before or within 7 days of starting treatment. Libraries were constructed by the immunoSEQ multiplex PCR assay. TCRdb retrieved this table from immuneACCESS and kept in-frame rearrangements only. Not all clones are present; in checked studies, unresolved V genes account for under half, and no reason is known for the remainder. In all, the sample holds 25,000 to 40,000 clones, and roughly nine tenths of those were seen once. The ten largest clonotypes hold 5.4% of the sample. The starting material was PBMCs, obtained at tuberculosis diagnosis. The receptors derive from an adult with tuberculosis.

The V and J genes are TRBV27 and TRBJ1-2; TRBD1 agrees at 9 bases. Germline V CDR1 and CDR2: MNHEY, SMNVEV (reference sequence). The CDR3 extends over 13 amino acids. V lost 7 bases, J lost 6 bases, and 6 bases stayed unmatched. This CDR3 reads CASNPRDRDGYTF. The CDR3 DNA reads TGTGCCAGCAACCCCCGGGACAGGGATGGCTACACCTTC.

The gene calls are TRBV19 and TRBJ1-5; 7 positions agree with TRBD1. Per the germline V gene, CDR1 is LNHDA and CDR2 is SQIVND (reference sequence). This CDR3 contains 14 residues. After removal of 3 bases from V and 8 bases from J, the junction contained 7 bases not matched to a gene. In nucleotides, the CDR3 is TGTGCCAGTAGTATGAGACAGGGCAGGGAGCCCCAGCATTTT. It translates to CASSMRQGREPQHF.

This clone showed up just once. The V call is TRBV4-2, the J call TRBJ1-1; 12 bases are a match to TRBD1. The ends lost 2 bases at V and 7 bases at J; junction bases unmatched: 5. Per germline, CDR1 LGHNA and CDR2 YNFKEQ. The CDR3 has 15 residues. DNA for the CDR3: TGTGCCAGCAGCCAACGGGACAGGGGGCGAGGTGAAGCTTTCTTT. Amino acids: CASSQRDRGRGEAFF.